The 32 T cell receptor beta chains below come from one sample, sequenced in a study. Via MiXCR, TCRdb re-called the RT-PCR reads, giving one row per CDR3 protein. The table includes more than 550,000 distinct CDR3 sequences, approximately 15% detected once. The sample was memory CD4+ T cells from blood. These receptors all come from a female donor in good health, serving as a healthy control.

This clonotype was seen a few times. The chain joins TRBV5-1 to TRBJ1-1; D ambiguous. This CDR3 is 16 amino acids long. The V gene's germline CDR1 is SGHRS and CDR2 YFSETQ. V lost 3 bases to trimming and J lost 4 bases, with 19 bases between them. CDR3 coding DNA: TGCGCCAGCAGCTCGCTTATAAGGACGGGGAGCACTGAAGCTTTCTTT. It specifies CASSSLIRTGSTEAFF. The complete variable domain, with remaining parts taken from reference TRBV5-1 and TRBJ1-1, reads KAGVTQTPRYLIKTRGQQVTLSCSPISGHRSVSWYQQTPGQGLQFLFEYFSETQRNKGNFPGRFSGRQFSNSRSEMNVSTLELGDSALYLCASSSLIRTGSTEAFFGQGTRLTVV.

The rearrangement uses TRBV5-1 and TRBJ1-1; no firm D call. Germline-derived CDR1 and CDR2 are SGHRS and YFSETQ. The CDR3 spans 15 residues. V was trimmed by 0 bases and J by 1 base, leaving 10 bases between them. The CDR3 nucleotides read TGCGCCAGCAGCTTGGGGTTCAGCTCGAACACTGAAGCTTTCTTT. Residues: CASSLGFSSNTEAFF.

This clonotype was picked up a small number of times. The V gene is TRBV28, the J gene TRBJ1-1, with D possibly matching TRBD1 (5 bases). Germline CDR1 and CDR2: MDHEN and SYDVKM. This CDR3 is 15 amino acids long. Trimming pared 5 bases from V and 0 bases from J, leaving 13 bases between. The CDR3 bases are TGTGCCAGCAGTCCCCGCAGGGCGCTGAACACTGAAGCTTTCTTT. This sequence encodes CASSPRRALNTEAFF.

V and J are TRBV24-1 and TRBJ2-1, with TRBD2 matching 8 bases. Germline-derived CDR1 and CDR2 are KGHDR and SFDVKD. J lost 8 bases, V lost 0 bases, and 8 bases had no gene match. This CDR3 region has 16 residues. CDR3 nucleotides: TGTGCCACCAGTGATTTGTTAGCGGGACCTACGGATGAGCAGTTCTTC. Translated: CATSDLLAGPTDEQFF.

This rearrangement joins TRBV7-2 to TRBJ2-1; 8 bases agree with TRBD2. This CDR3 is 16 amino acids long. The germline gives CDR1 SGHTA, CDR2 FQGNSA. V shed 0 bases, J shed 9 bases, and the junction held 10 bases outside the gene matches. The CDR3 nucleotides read TGTGCCAGCAGCTTAGCGCCTACTAGCGGCAGGGGTGAGCAGTTCTTC. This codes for CASSLAPTSGRGEQFF.

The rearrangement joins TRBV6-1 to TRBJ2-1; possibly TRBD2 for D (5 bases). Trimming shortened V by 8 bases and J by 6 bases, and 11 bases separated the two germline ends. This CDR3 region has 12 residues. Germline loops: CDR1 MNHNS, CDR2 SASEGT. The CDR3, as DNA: TGTGCCAGCGGGAGAAGAATCAATGAGCAGTTCTTC. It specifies CASGRRINEQFF.

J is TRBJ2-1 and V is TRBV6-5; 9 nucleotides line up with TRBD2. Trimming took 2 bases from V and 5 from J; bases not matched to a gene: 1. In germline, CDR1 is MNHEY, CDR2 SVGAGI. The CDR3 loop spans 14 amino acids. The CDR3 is CASSYERGDNEQFF. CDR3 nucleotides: TGTGCCAGCAGTTACGAGCGGGGGGACAATGAGCAGTTCTTC.

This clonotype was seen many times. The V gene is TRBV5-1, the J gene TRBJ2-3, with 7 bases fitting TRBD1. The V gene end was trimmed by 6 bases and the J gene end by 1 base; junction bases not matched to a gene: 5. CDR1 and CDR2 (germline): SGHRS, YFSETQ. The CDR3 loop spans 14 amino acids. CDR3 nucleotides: TGCGCCAGCACCCAAGGACAGGGCACAGATACGCAGTATTTT. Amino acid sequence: CASTQGQGTDTQYF.

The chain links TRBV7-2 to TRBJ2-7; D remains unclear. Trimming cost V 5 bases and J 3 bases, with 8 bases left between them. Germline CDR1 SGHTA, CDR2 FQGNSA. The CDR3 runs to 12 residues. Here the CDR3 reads CASSTILYEQYF. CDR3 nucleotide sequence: TGTGCCAGCAGCACAATCCTCTACGAGCAGTACTTC.

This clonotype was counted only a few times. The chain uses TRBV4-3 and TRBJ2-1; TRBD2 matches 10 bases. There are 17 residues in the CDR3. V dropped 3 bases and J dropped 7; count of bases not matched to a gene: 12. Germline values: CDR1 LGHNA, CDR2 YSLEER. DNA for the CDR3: TGCGCCAGCAGCCAGGACGTATACAGCGGGAGGGCTAATGAGCAGTTCTTC. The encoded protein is CASSQDVYSGRANEQFF.

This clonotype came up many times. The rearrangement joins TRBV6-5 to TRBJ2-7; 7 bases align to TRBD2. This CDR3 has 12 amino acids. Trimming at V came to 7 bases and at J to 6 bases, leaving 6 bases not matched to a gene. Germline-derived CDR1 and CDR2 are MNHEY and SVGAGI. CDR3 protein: CASTWGGGEQYF. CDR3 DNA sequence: TGTGCCAGCACCTGGGGGGGGGGCGAGCAGTACTTC.

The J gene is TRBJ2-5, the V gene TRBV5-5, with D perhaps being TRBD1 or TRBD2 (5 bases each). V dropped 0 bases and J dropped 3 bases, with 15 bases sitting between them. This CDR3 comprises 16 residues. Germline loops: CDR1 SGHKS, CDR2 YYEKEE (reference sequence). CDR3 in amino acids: CASSLEGPFGEETQYF. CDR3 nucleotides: TGTGCCAGCAGCTTGGAGGGACCGTTTGGTGAAGAGACCCAGTACTTC.

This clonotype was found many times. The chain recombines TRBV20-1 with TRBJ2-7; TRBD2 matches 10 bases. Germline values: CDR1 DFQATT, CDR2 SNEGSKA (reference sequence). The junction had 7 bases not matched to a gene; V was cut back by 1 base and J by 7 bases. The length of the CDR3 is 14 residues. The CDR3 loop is CSARVSGRGREQYF. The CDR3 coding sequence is TGCAGTGCTAGAGTCAGCGGGAGGGGGAGGGAGCAGTACTTC.

The CDR3 region is CATSALGTSSYNEQFF. CDR3 DNA: TGTGCCACCAGTGCTCTCGGGACAAGCTCCTACAATGAGCAGTTCTTC. The chain is built from TRBV24-1 and TRBJ2-1; possibly TRBD1 for D (6 bases). The germline CDR1 and CDR2 sequences are KGHDR and SFDVKD. This CDR3 contains 16 residues. The V and J ends lost 5 bases and 0 bases respectively, with 13 bases between them.

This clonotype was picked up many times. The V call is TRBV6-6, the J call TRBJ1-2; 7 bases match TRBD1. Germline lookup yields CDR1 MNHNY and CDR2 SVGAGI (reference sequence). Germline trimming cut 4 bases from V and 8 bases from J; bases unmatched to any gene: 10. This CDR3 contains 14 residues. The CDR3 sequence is CASSFTHRTGGYTF. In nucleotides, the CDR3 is TGTGCCAGCAGTTTCACTCACCGGACAGGCGGCTACACCTTC.

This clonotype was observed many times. In nucleotides, the CDR3 is TGCGCCAGCAGCTTGGAGGGGGACTATACTTACAATGAGCAGTTCTTC. It encodes CASSLEGDYTYNEQFF. The chain is built from TRBV5-1 and TRBJ2-1; TRBD2 is a possible D gene (7 bases). The germline gives CDR1 SGHRS, CDR2 YFSETQ. V shed 0 bases and J shed 4 bases, with 14 bases lying between them. The CDR3 sequence is 16 residues long.

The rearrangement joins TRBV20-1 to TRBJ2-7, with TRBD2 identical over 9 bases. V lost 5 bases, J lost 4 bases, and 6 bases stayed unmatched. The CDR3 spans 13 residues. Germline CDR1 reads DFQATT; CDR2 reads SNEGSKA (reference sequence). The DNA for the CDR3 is TGCAGTGCTCTTTTAGCGGGAGAATACGAGCAGTACTTC. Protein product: CSALLAGEYEQYF.

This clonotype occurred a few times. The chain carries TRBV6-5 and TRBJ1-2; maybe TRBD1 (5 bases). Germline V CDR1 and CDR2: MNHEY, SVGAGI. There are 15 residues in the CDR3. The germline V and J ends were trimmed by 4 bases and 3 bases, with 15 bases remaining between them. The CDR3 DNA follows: TGTGCCAGCAGTTCCCCTCGGGGGGATCACTATGGCTACACCTTC. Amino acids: CASSSPRGDHYGYTF.

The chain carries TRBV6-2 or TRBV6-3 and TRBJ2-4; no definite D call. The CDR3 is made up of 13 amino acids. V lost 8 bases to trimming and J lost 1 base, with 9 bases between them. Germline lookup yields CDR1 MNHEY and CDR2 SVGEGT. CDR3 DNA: TGTGCCAGCGGTGAACTGGCCAAAAACATTCAGTACTTC. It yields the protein CASGELAKNIQYF.

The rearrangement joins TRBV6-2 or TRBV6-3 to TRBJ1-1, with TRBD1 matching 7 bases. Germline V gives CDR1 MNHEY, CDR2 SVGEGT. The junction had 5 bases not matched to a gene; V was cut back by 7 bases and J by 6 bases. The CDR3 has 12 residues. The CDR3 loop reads CASTRGQPEAFF. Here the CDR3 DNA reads TGTGCCAGCACCCGGGGACAGCCTGAAGCTTTCTTT.

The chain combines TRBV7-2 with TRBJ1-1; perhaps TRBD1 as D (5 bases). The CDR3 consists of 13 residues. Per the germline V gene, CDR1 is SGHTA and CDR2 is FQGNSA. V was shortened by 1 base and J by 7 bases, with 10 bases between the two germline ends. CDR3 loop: CASSLVQGVEAFF. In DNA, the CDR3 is TGTGCCAGCAGCTTAGTCCAGGGCGTTGAAGCTTTCTTT.

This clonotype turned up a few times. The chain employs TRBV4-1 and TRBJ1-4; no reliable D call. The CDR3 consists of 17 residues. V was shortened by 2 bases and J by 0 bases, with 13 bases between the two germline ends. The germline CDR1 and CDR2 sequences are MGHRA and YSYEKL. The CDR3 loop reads CASSQLRAVATNEKLFF. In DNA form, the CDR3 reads TGCGCCAGCAGCCAACTAAGGGCAGTCGCAACTAATGAAAAACTGTTTTTT.

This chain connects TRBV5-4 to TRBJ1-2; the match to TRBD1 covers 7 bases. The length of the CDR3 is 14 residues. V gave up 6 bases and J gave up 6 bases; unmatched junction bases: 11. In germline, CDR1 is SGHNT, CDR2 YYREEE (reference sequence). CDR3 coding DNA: TGTGCCAGCATAGGGCAGGGGGTATCAAATGGCTACACCTTC. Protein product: CASIGQGVSNGYTF.

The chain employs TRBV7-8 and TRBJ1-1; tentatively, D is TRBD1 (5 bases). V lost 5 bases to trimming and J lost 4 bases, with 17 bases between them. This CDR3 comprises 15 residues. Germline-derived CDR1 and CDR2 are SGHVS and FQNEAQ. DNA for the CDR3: TGTGCCAGCAGCACAGGTCAGGGAGGTGGCACTGAAGCTTTCTTT. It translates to CASSTGQGGGTEAFF.

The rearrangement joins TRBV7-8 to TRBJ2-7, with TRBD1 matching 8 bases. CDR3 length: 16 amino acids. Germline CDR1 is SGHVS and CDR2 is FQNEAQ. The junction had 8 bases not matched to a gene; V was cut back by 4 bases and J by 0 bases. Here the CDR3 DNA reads TGTGCCAGCAGCTCCACAGGGGGAATTAGCTCCTACGAGCAGTACTTC. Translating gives CASSSTGGISSYEQYF.

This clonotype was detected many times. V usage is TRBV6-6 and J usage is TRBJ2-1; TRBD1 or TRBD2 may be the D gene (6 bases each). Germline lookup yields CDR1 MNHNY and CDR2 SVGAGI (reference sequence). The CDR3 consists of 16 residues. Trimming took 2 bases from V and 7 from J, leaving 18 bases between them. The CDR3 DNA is TGTGCCAGCAGTTACCCGAGGGGGGTCGGGGCGAATGAGCAGTTCTTC. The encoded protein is CASSYPRGVGANEQFF.

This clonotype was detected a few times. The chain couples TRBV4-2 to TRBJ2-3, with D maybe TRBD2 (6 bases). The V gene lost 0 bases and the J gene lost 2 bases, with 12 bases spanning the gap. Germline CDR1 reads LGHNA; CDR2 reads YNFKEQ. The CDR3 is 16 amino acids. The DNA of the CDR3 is TGTGCCAGCAGCCAAGACGTCGGGAGTCTCACAGATACGCAGTATTTT. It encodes CASSQDVGSLTDTQYF.

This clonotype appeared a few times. CDR3 residues: CASSLARGGGEQYF. CDR3 DNA: TGTGCCAGCAGCTTAGCGCGGGGTGGGGGGGAGCAGTACTTC. The rearrangement joins TRBV7-2 to TRBJ2-7; possible D gene TRBD2, 6 bases. Trimming pared 0 bases from V and 7 bases from J, leaving 13 bases between. The CDR3 extends over 14 amino acids. Germline V CDR1 and CDR2: SGHTA, FQGNSA.

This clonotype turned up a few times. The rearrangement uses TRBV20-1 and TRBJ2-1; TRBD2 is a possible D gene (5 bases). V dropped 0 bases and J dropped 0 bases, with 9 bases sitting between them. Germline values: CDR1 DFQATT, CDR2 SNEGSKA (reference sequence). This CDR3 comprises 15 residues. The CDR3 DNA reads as TGCAGTGCTAGAGATGCGGGCCACTCCTACAATGAGCAGTTCTTC. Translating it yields CSARDAGHSYNEQFF.

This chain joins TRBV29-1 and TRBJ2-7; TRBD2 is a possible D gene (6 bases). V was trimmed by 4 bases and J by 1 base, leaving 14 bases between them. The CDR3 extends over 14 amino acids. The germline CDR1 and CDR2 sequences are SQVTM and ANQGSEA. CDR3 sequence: CSVAPAGVSYEQYF. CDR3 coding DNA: TGCAGCGTTGCTCCAGCGGGTGTTTCCTACGAGCAGTACTTC.

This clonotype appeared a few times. The CDR3 reads CASSPQTRDTQYF. CDR3 DNA sequence: TGTGCCAGCAGTCCCCAGACTAGAGATACGCAGTATTTT. The chain has TRBV6-1 and TRBJ2-3; D is perhaps TRBD2 (6 bases). This CDR3 contains 13 residues. The germline CDR1 and CDR2 sequences are MNHNS and SASEGT. The V and J ends lost 5 bases and 5 bases respectively, with 11 bases between them.

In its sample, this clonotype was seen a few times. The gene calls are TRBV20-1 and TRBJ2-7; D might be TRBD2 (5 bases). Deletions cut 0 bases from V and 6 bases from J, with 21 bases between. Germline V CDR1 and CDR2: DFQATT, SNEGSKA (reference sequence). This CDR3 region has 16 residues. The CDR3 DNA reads TGCAGTGCTAGAGATCGGTTGGACTCCATCAGGCTCGAGCAGTACTTC. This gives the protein CSARDRLDSIRLEQYF.